What follows is one T cell receptor beta chain and its context. Its antigen is currently unknown. Trimming cost V 3 bases and J 0 bases, with 9 bases left between them. CDR3 size: 14 residues. Germline assignment: CDR1 SGHRS and CDR2 YFSETQ. TCR beta cDNA libraries included unique molecular identifiers. TCRdb processed the PCR reads anew with MiXCR; each CDR3 protein has one entry. This sample has about 820,000 distinct CDR3 sequences, with around 50% found just once. This record belongs to a study of post-analysis software for immune sequencing data. Study conclusions and caveats: TRBV5-6, TRBV5-1 and TRBV20-1 belonged to a set of about five TRBV segments that were more frequent in patients than controls. The study found significantly lower normalized Chao1 diversity in multiple sclerosis patients than in controls. Strong co-clustering by F measure was seen for same-batch samples.

The specimen sequenced was blood. This TCR derives from a girl aged 10 to 17 with multiple sclerosis. This rearrangement joins TRBV5-1 to TRBJ1-2, with no clear D. CDR3 bases: TGCGCCAGCAGCTCAACAGAAGCTAACTATGGCTACACCTTC. Protein product: CASSSTEANYGYTF.